A single sample is the source of the 2 T cell receptor beta chains below, sequenced in a study of T cell repertoires in aging, cancer and after chemotherapy. TRB rearrangements spanning V, D and J were amplified using mixed TRB-A/B primers. One entry per CDR3 protein, called by TCRdb with MiXCR from the multiplex PCR reads. The sample consists of about 1,700 distinct CDR3 sequences, 30% to 35% of them appearing once. The template was genomic DNA from peripheral blood, not RNA. Sequencing was performed on blood. The receptors were sampled from a human donor with a blood cancer.

The rearrangement joins TRBV29-1 to TRBJ2-2; a weak D match, TRBD1 (5 bases). Trimming shortened V by 7 bases and J by 6 bases, and 6 bases separated the two germline ends. The CDR3 spans 10 residues. Germline CDR1 is SQVTM and CDR2 is ANQGSEA. The CDR3 region is CSEGAGELFF. CDR3 nucleotides: TGCAGCGAAGGGGCCGGGGAGCTGTTTTTT.

The rearrangement links TRBV27 to TRBJ1-1, with 10 nucleotides matching TRBD1. Germline V gene data show CDR1 as MNHEY and CDR2 as SMNVEV (reference sequence). This CDR3 has 14 amino acids. The trim removed 4 bases at V and 7 bases at J, leaving 6 bases unmatched. CDR3 nucleotide sequence: TGTGCCAGCAGTTCAGGACAGGGGGGTAATGAAGCTTTCTTT. Its translation: CASSSGQGGNEAFF.